What follows are 15 T cell receptor beta chains derived from one specimen sequenced in a study of T cell repertoires in cytomegalovirus infection (dated by TCRdb to the late 2010s). These reads were obtained on an Illumina HiSeq 1500. The public reads were reprocessed in TCRdb via fastp at Q25 and MiXCR, keeping in-frame beta chains. Each CDR3 protein appears once, grouped with its most common genes and DNA. The sample includes roughly 230,000 distinct CDR3 sequences, with about a sixth observed a single time. The top ten constitute around 43% of the sample. Sequenced sample: CD8+ T cells from PBMCs. All receptors derive from a human donor in good health (CMV status not recorded). Some clones in this sample may be carry-over from other donors' samples.

The rearrangement joins TRBV9 to TRBJ1-1; 8 bases match TRBD1. The CDR3 is 15 amino acids. The V gene end was trimmed by 4 bases and the J gene end by 3 bases; junction bases not matched to a gene: 8. Germline CDR1 is SGDLS and CDR2 is YYNGEE. CDR3: CASSPEDRVYTEAFF. Here the CDR3 DNA reads TGTGCCAGCAGCCCCGAGGACAGGGTCTACACTGAAGCTTTCTTT. The whole variable domain, filled in from reference TRBV9 and TRBJ1-1, reads DSGVTQTPKHLITATGQRVTLRCSPRSGDLSVYWYQQSLDQGLQFLIQYYNGEERAKGNILERFSAQQFPDLHSELNLSSLELGDSALYFCASSPEDRVYTEAFFGQGTRLTVV.

This clonotype has at least ten counts. The chain couples TRBV7-6 to TRBJ2-5; possibly TRBD2 for D (5 bases). V was cut by 4 bases and J by 3 bases, with 15 bases left in between. From germline, CDR1 is SGHVS and CDR2 FNYEAQ. This CDR3 is built from 15 residues. The CDR3 spells CASSSSPLREETQYF. The CDR3, as DNA: TGTGCCAGCAGCTCCTCCCCCTTGAGGGAAGAGACCCAGTACTTC.

This clonotype turned up a few times. The chain links TRBV4-1 to TRBJ2-1; 7 bases are a match to TRBD2. J was trimmed by 12 bases and V by 3 bases; bases with no gene match: 8. Germline CDR1 MGHRA, CDR2 YSYEKL. This CDR3 has 13 amino acids. CDR3 loop: CASSQGGLLGQFF. In DNA form, the CDR3 reads TGCGCCAGCAGCCAGGGGGGACTACTCGGGCAGTTCTTC.

This chain uses TRBV2 with TRBJ2-7, with D maybe TRBD2 (6 bases). The CDR3 loop spans 15 amino acids. Trimming removed 7 bases at V and 3 bases at J, with 19 bases between. The V gene's germline CDR1 is SNHLY and CDR2 FYNNEI. CDR3: CASIKSGTGDYEQYF. Here the CDR3 DNA reads TGTGCCAGCATCAAATCGGGTACGGGGGACTACGAGCAGTACTTC.

This clonotype showed up many times. The chain links TRBV6-2 or TRBV6-3 to TRBJ2-1; D gene unclear. The CDR3 contains 12 residues. Per the germline V gene, CDR1 is MNHEY and CDR2 is SVGEGT. The ends were cut back, 2 bases at V and 5 bases at J, with 4 bases in the middle. CDR3 region: CASSYPHNEQFF. The CDR3 DNA reads TGTGCCAGCAGTTACCCTCACAATGAGCAGTTCTTC.

In its sample, this clonotype was seen a few times. The rearrangement links TRBV28 to TRBJ1-1, with D unclear. Trimming took 6 bases from V and 3 from J, leaving 11 bases between them. Germline V CDR1 and CDR2: MDHEN, SYDVKM. The length of the CDR3 is 13 residues. The CDR3 loop reads CASSEEGYTEAFF. The CDR3 region has the DNA TGTGCCAGCAGCGAGGAGGGTTACACTGAAGCTTTCTTT.

This clonotype was counted many times. The chain joins TRBV6-4 to TRBJ2-3, with TRBD1 identical over 10 bases. V gave up 3 bases and J gave up 6 bases; unmatched junction bases: 6. In germline, CDR1 is MRHNA, CDR2 SNTAGT. The CDR3 totals 15 residues. Here the CDR3 reads CASSETGGASDTQYF. CDR3 nucleotides: TGTGCCAGCAGTGAGACAGGGGGCGCATCTGATACGCAGTATTTT.

This clonotype appeared many times. The chain joins TRBV6-1 to TRBJ2-2, with 7 positions matching TRBD1. Germline V gene sequence: CDR1 MNHNS, CDR2 SASEGT. J was trimmed by 4 bases and V by 6 bases; bases with no gene match: 5. The length of the CDR3 is 14 residues. The CDR3 DNA is TGTGCCAGCAGGTGGGACAGCCTCACCGGGGAGCTGTTTTTT. The encoded protein is CASRWDSLTGELFF.

This clonotype was recorded at least ten times. This chain connects TRBV7-2 to TRBJ2-7, with D possibly matching TRBD1 (7 bases). CDR3 length: 16 amino acids. Trimming took off 7 bases at V and 1 base at J, with 20 bases between the two ends. Germline CDR1 reads SGHTA; CDR2 reads FQGNSA. The CDR3: CASTTWGRGDSYEQYF. In nucleotides, the CDR3 is TGTGCCAGCACCACGTGGGGCAGGGGGGATTCCTACGAGCAGTACTTC.

The chain links TRBV20-1 to TRBJ2-2; unclear D gene. Trimming removed 0 bases at V and 3 bases at J, with 17 bases between. This CDR3 has 17 residues. The V gene's germline CDR1 is DFQATT and CDR2 SNEGSKA (reference sequence). As DNA, the CDR3 is TGCAGTGCTAGAGATCGGTACGACCAGCGTGACACCGGGGAGCTGTTTTTT. Amino acid sequence: CSARDRYDQRDTGELFF.

This clonotype showed up many times. The V gene is TRBV12-3 or TRBV12-4, the J gene TRBJ2-3, with 9 bases that match TRBD1. The V and J ends lost 4 bases and 8 bases, in that order; junction bases with no gene match: 10. CDR3 length: 15 residues. This CDR3 is CASSSLWDRDLTQYF. The CDR3 DNA reads TGTGCCAGCAGTTCCCTTTGGGACAGGGACCTTACGCAGTATTTT.

This clonotype was counted between two and nine times. The chain recombines TRBV7-9 with TRBJ1-6; 8 positions match TRBD1. The CDR3 is 14 amino acids. Trimming removed 4 bases from V and 10 bases from J; junction bases left unmatched: 6. Germline-derived CDR1 and CDR2 are SEHNR and FQNEAQ (reference sequence). The CDR3 reads CASSSGQVVSPLHF. The CDR3 coding sequence is TGTGCCAGCAGCTCGGGACAGGTCGTGTCACCCCTCCACTTT.

There are a few counts of this clonotype. The CDR3 DNA sequence: TGTGCCAGCAGCCCTGGGGCTAGCGGGGGCAATGAGCAGTTCTTC. This sequence encodes CASSPGASGGNEQFF. The J gene is TRBJ2-1, the V gene TRBV11-2; TRBD2 matches at 10 bases. Germline V gene data show CDR1 as SGHAT and CDR2 as FQNNGV. The CDR3 runs to 15 residues. V gave up 5 bases and J gave up 6 bases; unmatched junction bases: 7.

This chain links TRBV6-1 with TRBJ2-1, with D perhaps matching TRBD1 or TRBD2 (6 bases each). Per the germline V gene, CDR1 is MNHNS and CDR2 is SASEGT. V lost 5 bases and J lost 6, with 14 bases in between. This CDR3 spans 14 amino acids. In DNA form, the CDR3 reads TGTGCCAGCAGTAAGTGGAGGGGGGCCAATGAGCAGTTCTTC. Its protein is CASSKWRGANEQFF.

The chain couples TRBV24-1 to TRBJ1-5; no definite D call. This CDR3 comprises 13 residues. Germline lookup yields CDR1 KGHDR and CDR2 SFDVKD. Trimming left V 4 bases short and J 5 bases short, with 8 bases between. CDR3 sequence: CATSEWEDQPQHF. The DNA for the CDR3 is TGTGCCACCAGTGAGTGGGAAGATCAGCCCCAGCATTTT.